This T cell receptor beta chain came from a study of OX40 agonist ivuxolimab in advanced cancers. For the wider study: The costimulatory receptor OX40 (CD134) was targeted by ivuxolimab, a fully human IgG2 agonistic monoclonal antibody. Intravenous ivuxolimab was administered to patients every 2 weeks at six dose levels: 0.01, 0.1, 0.3, 1.5, 3 and 10 mg/kg. Of the roughly 51 patients in dose escalation, about 20 had hepatocellular carcinoma, some 15 had melanoma, 9 had renal cell carcinoma and 9 had head and neck cancer. In the dose-escalation cohort, 70% to 90% of patients were male, and the mean age was 60 years with a range of about 20 to 90. Patients were allowed to have had prior anti-PD-1, anti-PD-L1 or anti-CTLA-4 therapy, and around two fifths of the dose-escalation patients had been treated with checkpoint inhibitors. Three dose-escalation patients achieved partial responses, one with hepatocellular carcinoma and two with cutaneous melanoma. Peripheral TCRbeta sequencing was intended to test whether TCR sequence diversity was altered and clonal T-cell expansion was caused by ivuxolimab. The paper reports the monotherapy dose-escalation portion (N of about 51 patients) of the phase I ivuxolimab trial.

V lost 6 bases and J lost 1 base; the stretch between them is 8 bases long. The germline V gene (reference sequence) yields LNHDA for CDR1 and SQIVND for CDR2. The CDR3 goes from the cysteine to the phenylalanine over 13 residues. Just the 39-base CDR3 DNA is kept, in frame starting at base 1. Patients with autoimmune disease history or receiving systemic immunosuppression were excluded from the trial. Peripheral blood for TCR sequencing was collected from all dose cohorts at baseline, on cycle 4 day 1, and on cycle 7 day 1. Samples came from an open-label, multicenter, first-in-human phase I dose-escalation trial of ivuxolimab. Adults with locally advanced or metastatic melanoma, renal cell carcinoma, hepatocellular carcinoma or head and neck squamous cell carcinoma were enrolled in the trial. Before TCR sequencing, CD4+ and CD8+ T cells were separately sorted from peripheral blood. For this clone: Its antigen is still unknown. Qualities for individual bases were not recorded, and no much larger clone is one base off.

The research as a whole found: At doses from 0.1 to 3.0 mg/kg, clonal expansion was seen in both CD4+ and CD8+ blood T cells between baseline and week 6. Low levels of normalized T-cell clonal expansion were also seen in some nonresponding patients. After ivuxolimab, expanded clones were on average more numerous among CD8+ T cells than among CD4+ T cells. Partial responders in the 0.1-3.0 mg/kg groups had among the lowest normalized peripheral clonal expansion, especially among CD8+ T cells. Antigen specificity was not determined for the clonally expanded peripheral T cells.

Genomic DNA was isolated from the sorted cells so that the TCRbeta CDR3 region could be sequenced. TCRbeta CDR3 regions were sequenced using the immunoSEQ Assay. TCRdb took this table from immuneACCESS and kept in-frame rearrangements with V and J called. Such tables lack part of the clones; where checked against another copy, unresolved V genes explain under half of the gap, and the rest is unexplained. The sample includes just under 65,000 clones, with about 90% observed a single time. The leading ten clones occupy 5.2% of the sample. The chain was built from TRBV19 and TRBJ2-3; there is no confident call for the D gene. This TCR was recovered from an adult with an advanced solid tumor such as melanoma, head and neck, liver or kidney cancer. The sample here was CD4+ or CD8+ T cells sorted from blood, taken in a trial of the OX40 agonist ivuxolimab. The CDR3 amino acid sequence is: CASSVDGTDTQYF. The DNA sequence is TGTGCCAGTAGCGTGGACGGCACAGATACGCAGTATTTT.